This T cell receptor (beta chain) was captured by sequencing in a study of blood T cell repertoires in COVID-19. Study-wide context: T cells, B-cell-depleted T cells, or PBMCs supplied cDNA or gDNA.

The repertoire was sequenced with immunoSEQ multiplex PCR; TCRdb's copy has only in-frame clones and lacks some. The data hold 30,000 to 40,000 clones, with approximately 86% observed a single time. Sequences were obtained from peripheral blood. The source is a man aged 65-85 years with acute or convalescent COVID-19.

The CDR3 here is CASSLGTGGADTQYF. The CDR3 DNA sequence: TGTGCCAGCAGCTTAGGCACGGGAGGAGCAGATACGCAGTATTTT. This chain uses TRBV11-3 with TRBJ2-3; TRBD2 agrees at 7 bases. Germline-derived CDR1 and CDR2 are SGHNT and YENEEA. V was clipped by 1 base and J by 4 bases; unmatched bases: 5. This CDR3 comprises 15 residues.